This T cell receptor beta chain comes out of a study of graft-versus-host responses after intestinal transplantation. Looking at the study overall: Anti-thymocyte globulin served as induction for all recipients, who then took tacrolimus and steroids for about three years.

Assay used: immunoSEQ multiplex PCR; TCRdb lists only in-frame clones, some missing. The data show about 86,000 clones, 88% seen once. Worth noting for this clone: Its matching antigen is unknown.

Study-wide points: GvH clones detected in recipient marrow included some appearing first in ileum or blood.

Germline V gene lookup returns CDR1 ENHRY and CDR2 SYGVKD. V was clipped by 7 bases and J by 5 bases, with 15 bases between them. CDR3 length equals 14 residues. The rearrangement joins TRBV10-3 to TRBJ2-1, with D perhaps matching TRBD2 (6 bases). This clonotype was sampled from a human donor who was the organ donor for an intestinal transplant. This sample comprised unstimulated CD4+ T cells sorted from spleen or lymph node cells, obtained before transplant. The CDR3 DNA reads TGTGCCATCAATAGGGACTCGGCTGACAATGAGCAGTTCTTC. This translates into CAINRDSADNEQFF.